A single T cell receptor (beta chain) is shown here with its context. Its antigen is not identified. The data belong to a study of cytomegalovirus exposure and HLA in healthy donors. Germline-derived CDR1 and CDR2 are LNHDA and SQIVND (reference sequence). The V segment lost 4 bases and the J segment 2 bases; nucleotides outside the gene matches: 5. The CDR3 consists of 14 residues. Generated by immunoSEQ multiplex PCR, the TCRdb table keeps only in-frame clones and is missing some. In the table there are fewer than 200,000 clones, more than 75% of which are singletons. Study-level results: Overall, about 160 TCR beta chains were annotated as cytomegalovirus-associated. In vitro data verified a few CMV-associated chains as specific for CMV antigens. For most TCR sequences rarity was the rule, although some public TCRs occurred in many donors.

This chain uses TRBV19 with TRBJ2-7; TRBD1 aligns across 7 bases. The sequence came from a woman in her twenties or thirties in good health and CMV-seronegative. Sequencing input: PBMCs. In nucleotides, the CDR3 is TGTGCCAGTAGTAGAACAGGGGCGGCCTACGAGCAGTACTTC. Its protein product is CASSRTGAAYEQYF.